A selection of T cell receptor beta chains follows, all from one sample in a study of blood T cell repertoires in COVID-19. The repertoire was sequenced with immunoSEQ multiplex PCR; TCRdb's copy has only in-frame clones and lacks some. The sample records hundreds of thousands of clones, roughly 87% being singletons. Sequencing was performed on peripheral blood. These receptor sequences come from a man aged 18 to 29 with active or convalescent COVID-19. Both conserved end residues are part of each CDR3. The order of the fields is J gene, V gene, clone size, D gene, CDR3 DNA, CDR3 protein. D genes are given only for firm matches. A clone size is listed for some rows: how often the clone was seen (once, few, many), or a class if it is expanded.

TRBJ2-5 | TRBV6-5 | - | TRBD1 | TGTGCCAGCACCATCGACAGGGGGCGTGGGACCCAGTACTTC | CASTIDRGRGTQYF
TRBJ1-5 | TRBV6-2/TRBV6-3 | few | - | TGTGCCAGCAGCACCCAGGGTAATCAGCCCCAGCATTTT | CASSTQGNQPQHF
TRBJ1-2 | TRBV4-1 | once | - | TGCGCCAGCAGCACCCATCCGGCATCTTCTAGGGGCTACACCTTC | CASSTHPASSRGYTF
TRBJ1-5 | TRBV4-1 | - | - | TGCGCCAGCAGCCATCCCGCCAGGCAAGGCTCGGGACAGCCCCAGCATTTT | CASSHPARQGSGQPQHF
TRBJ2-1 | TRBV6-4 | many | TRBD2 | TGTGCCAGCAGTGACACTCAAGCGGGAGCTACAGATGAGCAGTTCTTC | CASSDTQAGATDEQFF
TRBJ1-2 | TRBV18 | - | - | TGTGCCAGCTCACCCACGGACAGAGATGGCTACACCTTC | CASSPTDRDGYTF
TRBJ2-5 | TRBV24-1 | once | - | TGTGCCACCAGTGATCCCGCAGGGCCAGGGGAGACCCAGTACTTC | CATSDPAGPGETQYF
TRBJ1-5 | TRBV19 | - | - | TGTGCCAGTAGAATTCAAGGACGGGGAGCCGATCAGCCCCAGCATTTT | CASRIQGRGADQPQHF
TRBJ2-7 | TRBV18 | - | - | TGTGCCAGCTCACCAGGAAAGGGGTACGAGCAGTACTTC | CASSPGKGYEQYF
TRBJ1-3 | TRBV5-4 | - | - | TGTGCCAGCAGCTTGGCAGGGGTACACTCTGGAAACACCATATATTTT | CASSLAGVHSGNTIYF
TRBJ2-3 | TRBV5-1 | - | TRBD1 | TGCGCCAGCAGCTTGCCTACAGGGGTAGGCACAGATACGCAGTATTTT | CASSLPTGVGTDTQYF
TRBJ2-7 | TRBV5-5 | - | TRBD2 | TGTGCCAGCAGCTTACTAGCGGGAGACTACGAGCAGTACTTC | CASSLLAGDYEQYF
TRBJ1-1 | TRBV6-5 | - | TRBD1 | TGTGCCAGTAATGGACAGGGTGGCACTGAAGCTTTCTTT | CASNGQGGTEAFF
TRBJ1-6 | TRBV28 | - | TRBD1 | TGTGCCAGCAGTCCCAGACAGGGAATCGATTCACCCCTCCACTTT | CASSPRQGIDSPLHF
TRBJ1-2 | TRBV4-3 | - | - | TGCGCCAGCAGCCAAGATCGAGGTGGGGGGGCAAAGGGCTACACCTTC | CASSQDRGGGAKGYTF
TRBJ1-2 | TRBV20-1 | - | - | TGCAGTGCTAGTCCAGGGATTAACTATGGCTACACCTTC | CSASPGINYGYTF
TRBJ1-2 | TRBV5-8 | many | TRBD1 | TGTGCCAGCAGCTTTCACAGGGGGGGAGACTACACCTTC | CASSFHRGGDYTF